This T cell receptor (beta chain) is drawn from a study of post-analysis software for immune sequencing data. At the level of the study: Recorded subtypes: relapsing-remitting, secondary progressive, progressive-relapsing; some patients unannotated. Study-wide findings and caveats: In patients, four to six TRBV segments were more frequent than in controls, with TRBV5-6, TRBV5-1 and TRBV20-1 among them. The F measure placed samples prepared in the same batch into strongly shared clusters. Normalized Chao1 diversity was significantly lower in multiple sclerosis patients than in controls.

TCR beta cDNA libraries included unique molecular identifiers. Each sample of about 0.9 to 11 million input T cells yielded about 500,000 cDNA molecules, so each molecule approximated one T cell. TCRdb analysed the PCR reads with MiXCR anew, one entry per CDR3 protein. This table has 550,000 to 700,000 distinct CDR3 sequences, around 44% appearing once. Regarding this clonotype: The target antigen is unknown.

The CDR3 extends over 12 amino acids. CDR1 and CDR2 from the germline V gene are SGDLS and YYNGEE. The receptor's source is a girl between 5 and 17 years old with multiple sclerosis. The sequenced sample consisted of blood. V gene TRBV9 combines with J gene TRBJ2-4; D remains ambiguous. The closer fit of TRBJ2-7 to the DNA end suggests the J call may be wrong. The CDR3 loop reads CASSPRSDEQYF. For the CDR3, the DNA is TGTGCCAGCAGCCCGAGATCAGACGAGCAGTACTTC.